The clone carrying this T cell receptor (beta chain) was detected a few times. This specimen comes from a study of CD8+ T cells in alopecia areata. Overall study context: Treated patients were given 5 to 10 mg oral tofacitinib twice daily.

RNA extraction and reverse transcription yielded cDNA as sequencing template. Method: immunoSEQ multiplex PCR; TCRdb's copy keeps in-frame clones and lacks some. The table has more than 85,000 clones, about 40% seen once. The ends were cut back, 2 bases at V and 6 bases at J, with 17 bases in the middle. Germline V gives CDR1 SQVTM, CDR2 ANQGSEA. There are 15 residues in the CDR3. The chain uses TRBV29-1 and TRBJ2-1; TRBD1 or TRBD2 may be the D gene (5 bases each). Sequencing input: CD4+ T cells sorted from blood. The TCR sequence derives from a human donor with alopecia areata. The CDR3 sequence is CSVERGARSANEQFF. The CDR3 DNA reads TGCAGCGTTGAACGAGGGGCTCGAAGCGCCAATGAGCAGTTCTTC.